This T cell receptor beta chain was obtained from a study of cytomegalovirus exposure and HLA in healthy donors. Study conclusions and caveats: In vitro work confirmed that three CMV-associated chains recognize CMV antigens.

Donors were nominally healthy when sampled, though unrecorded immune exposures were likely. Germline assignment: CDR1 SGHRS and CDR2 YFSETQ. Between the trimmed V and J ends, which lost 2 bases and 4 bases, there was a span of 12 bases. This CDR3 is built from 14 residues. PCR involved 60 Vbeta and 13 Jbeta primers. The data were produced by immunoSEQ multiplex PCR, yet TCRdb's version contains in-frame clones alone and is incomplete. The data hold some 85,000 clones, with roughly 80% observed a single time. With regard to this clone: Its antigen remains unidentified.

This rearrangement joins TRBV5-1 to TRBJ2-5; maybe TRBD2 (5 bases). Sequenced sample: PBMCs. The receptor was isolated from a man aged 18 to 29 in good health and CMV-seronegative. The CDR3 here is CASSFRTPTETQYF. The CDR3 coding sequence is TGCGCCAGCAGCTTCAGGACTCCCACAGAGACCCAGTACTTC.